Below are 27 T cell receptor beta chains sequenced from a single sample in a study of CD8 T cells in ankylosing spondylitis. In TCRdb, the 5' RACE reads were re-called with MiXCR into one record per CDR3 protein. The repertoire includes 250,000 or so distinct CDR3 sequences, approximately 11% of them detected once, and around 6.5% sits in the top ten. The specimen was blood, either unsorted or a sorted T cell fraction (not recorded which). The receptors here all came from a male donor with ankylosing spondylitis or in good health (not recorded which).

This clonotype has a count of ten or more. This chain links TRBV12-3 or TRBV12-4 with TRBJ2-5; TRBD1 or TRBD2 may be the D gene (5 bases each). The CDR3 contains 14 residues. The V and J ends lost 4 bases and 0 bases respectively, with 9 bases between them. DNA of the CDR3: TGTGCCAGCAGTTCCCCGGGACACCAAGAGACCCAGTACTTC. This codes for CASSSPGHQETQYF.

Many counts were recorded for this clonotype. The rearrangement links TRBV5-1 to TRBJ2-1; perhaps D is TRBD1 or TRBD2 (5 bases each). V gave up 0 bases and J gave up 3 bases, with 10 bases separating them. The V gene's germline CDR1 is SGHRS and CDR2 YFSETQ. The CDR3 is 15 amino acids. The CDR3 DNA reads TGCGCCAGCAGCTTGGGGGGGACGCTCTACAATGAGCAGTTCTTC. It yields the protein CASSLGGTLYNEQFF.

Many counts were recorded for this clonotype. The rearrangement links TRBV5-1 to TRBJ2-1, with 9 nucleotides matching TRBD1. CDR1 is SGHRS, CDR2 YFSETQ, per germline. There are 15 residues in the CDR3. The J segment lost 4 bases and the V segment lost 4 bases, leaving 6 bases of the junction unmatched. Here the CDR3 DNA reads TGCGCCAGCAGCATCGGGGGACAGGGATACAATGAGCAGTTCTTC. Protein product: CASSIGGQGYNEQFF.

J is TRBJ2-7 and V is TRBV3-1; D possibly corresponds to TRBD2 (5 bases). This CDR3 is built from 13 residues. Trimming cost V 1 base and J 2 bases, with 6 bases left between them. CDR1 LGHDT and CDR2 YNNKEL come from the germline V gene (reference sequence). CDR3 bases: TGTGCCAGCAGCCAAGGGAGGACCTACGAGCAGTACTTC. Translated: CASSQGRTYEQYF.

The rearrangement uses TRBV5-4 and TRBJ2-1; no clear D. There are 13 residues in the CDR3. Trimming removed 0 bases at V and 6 bases at J, with 7 bases between. Germline CDR1 is SGHNT and CDR2 is YYREEE (reference sequence). The CDR3 region is CASSLDLSNEQFF. CDR3 DNA sequence: TGTGCCAGCAGCTTGGATCTGAGCAATGAGCAGTTCTTC.

About this clonotype: This sequence may be a read error, since a much larger clone differs from it by one base. The rearrangement joins TRBV3-1 to TRBJ1-2; D may be TRBD1 (5 bases). Germline CDR1 reads LGHDT; CDR2 reads YNNKEL (reference sequence). The CDR3 extends over 15 amino acids. The CDR3 sequence is CASSQEGTLNYDYTF. In DNA form, the CDR3 reads TGTGCCAGCAGCCAAGAAGGGACTTTAAACTATGACTACACCTTC.

This clonotype has at least ten counts. The chain has TRBV29-1 and TRBJ2-1, with TRBD2 matching 9 bases. J was trimmed by 5 bases and V by 6 bases; bases with no gene match: 8. CDR1 SQVTM and CDR2 ANQGSEA come from the germline V gene. The CDR3 runs to 14 residues. The CDR3 protein is CSVATSGRDNEQFF. As DNA, the CDR3 is TGCAGCGTAGCAACTAGCGGGCGCGACAATGAGCAGTTCTTC.

There are many counts of this clonotype. The rearrangement joins TRBV6-5 to TRBJ2-3; no clear D gene. The length of the CDR3 is 16 residues. Germline V gene lookup returns CDR1 MNHEY and CDR2 SVGAGI. V was trimmed by 0 bases and J by 2 bases, leaving 12 bases between them. This CDR3 is CASSYSPLSSTDTQYF. The CDR3 nucleotides are TGTGCCAGCAGTTACTCTCCTCTTTCATCCACAGATACGCAGTATTTT.

The CDR3 nucleotides are TGTGCCTGGAGTATAGGACAGGGGCACGGGGAGCTGTTTTTT. It yields the protein CAWSIGQGHGELFF. This chain joins TRBV30 and TRBJ2-2; 9 nucleotides line up with TRBD1. Germline values: CDR1 GTSNPN, CDR2 SVGIG (reference sequence). CDR3 length: 14 residues. Losses at the gene ends were 2 bases for V and 7 bases for J; bases not matched to a gene: 5.

The rearrangement joins TRBV20-1 to TRBJ2-3; tentatively, D is TRBD2 (6 bases). Germline V gene lookup returns CDR1 DFQATT and CDR2 SNEGSKA (reference sequence). Trimming removed 1 base at V and 4 bases at J, with 21 bases between. The CDR3 contains 17 residues. The CDR3 protein is CSARAPGTLRGSDTQYF. CDR3 DNA: TGCAGTGCTAGAGCCCCGGGGACCCTCCGGGGGTCAGATACGCAGTATTTT.

This clonotype has only a few counts. The chain links TRBV11-2 to TRBJ2-3, with D tentatively TRBD2 (6 bases). Per the germline V gene, CDR1 is SGHAT and CDR2 is FQNNGV. V was trimmed by 0 bases and J by 2 bases, leaving 15 bases between them. The CDR3 covers 17 residues. The CDR3 sequence is CASSLDRWGEPTDTQYF. The DNA of the CDR3 is TGTGCCAGCAGCTTAGATCGGTGGGGGGAGCCCACAGATACGCAGTATTTT.

The CDR3 loop is CASSLGLGVGETQYF. CDR3 bases: TGTGCCAGCAGCTTAGGCCTCGGAGTGGGAGAGACCCAGTACTTC. This chain links TRBV13 with TRBJ2-5; no definite D call. This CDR3 region has 15 residues. Looked up from germline, CDR1 is PRHDT and CDR2 is FYEKMQ (reference sequence). Between the trimmed V and J ends, which lost 0 bases and 4 bases, there was a span of 12 bases.

This clonotype was detected many times. V gene TRBV20-1 combines with J gene TRBJ1-6, with 9 bases identical to TRBD1. V lost 3 bases to trimming and J lost 10 bases; unmatched junction nucleotides: 10. Germline V gene lookup returns CDR1 DFQATT and CDR2 SNEGSKA (reference sequence). The CDR3 covers 15 residues. CDR3 DNA sequence: TGCAGTGCTAGCTTAAGGACAGGGGTTCGGTCACCCCTCCACTTT. It is translated as CSASLRTGVRSPLHF.

This clonotype occurred many times. The chain links TRBV12-3 or TRBV12-4 to TRBJ1-2; TRBD1 matches 9 bases. The V gene end was trimmed by 4 bases and the J gene end by 7 bases; junction bases not matched to a gene: 7. The CDR3 spans 14 residues. The CDR3 DNA reads TGTGCCAGCAGTTACCGGGACAGGGCTGGTGGCTACACCTTC. Protein product: CASSYRDRAGGYTF.

This clonotype was counted at least ten times. The V call is TRBV3-1, the J call TRBJ2-5; a possible D gene is TRBD2 (6 bases). Germline V gene sequence: CDR1 LGHDT, CDR2 YNNKEL (reference sequence). The CDR3 contains 15 residues. V dropped 0 bases and J dropped 3 bases, with 11 bases sitting between them. CDR3 sequence reads: CASSQDLATKETQYF. DNA for the CDR3: TGTGCCAGCAGCCAAGACCTAGCGACTAAAGAGACCCAGTACTTC.

This clonotype has ten or more counts. This sequence joins TRBV5-1 and TRBJ1-1, with 7 bases lining up with TRBD1. The CDR3 loop spans 15 amino acids. Germline V CDR1 and CDR2: SGHRS, YFSETQ. The V and J ends lost 4 bases and 5 bases, in that order; junction bases with no gene match: 11. The CDR3 sequence is CASSLLTGTMTEAFF. The CDR3 nucleotides read TGCGCCAGCAGCCTCCTGACAGGGACGATGACTGAAGCTTTCTTT.

Ten or more counts support this clonotype. The J gene is TRBJ2-2, the V gene TRBV29-1, with 8 bases fitting TRBD1. The CDR3 consists of 14 residues. Germline CDR1 reads SQVTM; CDR2 reads ANQGSEA. After removal of 6 bases from V and 0 bases from J, the junction contained 3 bases not matched to a gene. CDR3 in amino acids: CSVDRGSNTGELFF. DNA of the CDR3: TGCAGCGTCGACAGGGGTTCGAACACCGGGGAGCTGTTTTTT.

This clonotype was found many times. The chain is built from TRBV20-1 and TRBJ2-1; possible D gene TRBD2, 6 bases. CDR1 is DFQATT and CDR2 is SNEGSKA in the germline V gene (reference sequence). This CDR3 comprises 13 residues. V lost 6 bases to trimming and J lost 6 bases, with 15 bases between them. CDR3 amino acids: CSASDYATNEQFF. CDR3 bases: TGCAGTGCCTCGGACTACGCGACCAATGAGCAGTTCTTC.

This clonotype showed up many times. This rearrangement joins TRBV20-1 to TRBJ2-5; no reliable D call. Germline CDR1 and CDR2: DFQATT and SNEGSKA (reference sequence). The CDR3 totals 12 residues. The germline V and J ends were trimmed by 7 bases and 9 bases, with 18 bases remaining between them. The CDR3 DNA reads as TGCAGTGTCCTACACCCGGATAGGGCCCAGTACTTC. Translation gives CSVLHPDRAQYF.

The J gene is TRBJ2-7, the V gene TRBV5-5; D is perhaps TRBD2 (5 bases). The ends were cut back, 3 bases at V and 4 bases at J, with 14 bases in the middle. This CDR3 has 14 residues. CDR1 SGHKS and CDR2 YYEKEE come from the germline V gene (reference sequence). Written as DNA, the CDR3 is TGTGCCAGCAGCTCATATGGAGGTGGTTACGAGCAGTACTTC. The encoded protein is CASSSYGGGYEQYF.

This clonotype was picked up many times. V and J are TRBV20-1 and TRBJ2-5, with no clear D. The ends were cut back, 3 bases at V and 5 bases at J, with 10 bases in the middle. Germline V gene data show CDR1 as DFQATT and CDR2 as SNEGSKA (reference sequence). The CDR3 has 12 amino acids. The CDR3 region has the DNA TGCAGTGCTAGGCTCCGCCAGGAGACCCAGTACTTC. It translates to CSARLRQETQYF.

This clonotype was observed at least ten times. The chain has TRBV7-2 and TRBJ2-5; the D gene is possibly TRBD2 (6 bases). Looked up from germline, CDR1 is SGHTA and CDR2 is FQGNSA. CDR3 length: 14 residues. With 5 bases removed from V and 3 bases from J, the gap between germline ends came to 13 bases. The CDR3 sequence: CASSLFGGEETQYF. The CDR3 DNA is TGTGCCAGCAGCCTCTTCGGGGGAGAAGAGACCCAGTACTTC.

This clonotype turned up a few times. J is TRBJ1-1 and V is TRBV5-1, with a weak D call TRBD1 (5 bases). The CDR3 extends over 15 amino acids. Germline assignment: CDR1 SGHRS and CDR2 YFSETQ. V gave up 2 bases and J gave up 6 bases, with 17 bases separating them. This chain's CDR3 is CASSFRRPLGAEAFF. The CDR3 DNA is TGCGCCAGCAGCTTCCGCCGACCTTTGGGGGCTGAAGCTTTCTTT.

This clonotype occurred many times. This chain uses TRBV5-1 with TRBJ1-1, with TRBD1 matching over 7 bases. Germline values: CDR1 SGHRS, CDR2 YFSETQ. This CDR3 region has 14 residues. After removal of 4 bases from V and 2 bases from J, the junction contained 5 bases not matched to a gene. CDR3: CASSPSGGNTEAFF. CDR3 sequence (DNA): TGCGCCAGCAGCCCCTCAGGGGGTAACACTGAAGCTTTCTTT.

This clonotype was detected only a few times. V and J are TRBV7-9 and TRBJ2-1, with 11 bases matching TRBD2. V gave up 3 bases and J gave up 5 bases; unmatched junction bases: 9. This CDR3 has 17 residues. Germline V lookup: CDR1 SEHNR, CDR2 FQNEAQ (reference sequence). CDR3 residues: CASSLNQGLAENNEQFF. As DNA, the CDR3 is TGTGCCAGCAGCTTGAATCAGGGACTAGCGGAGAACAATGAGCAGTTCTTC.

This chain joins TRBV6-4 and TRBJ2-2; D is unresolved. Deletions cut 4 bases from V and 5 bases from J, with 11 bases between. This CDR3 has 14 amino acids. Germline V gives CDR1 MRHNA, CDR2 SNTAGT. The CDR3 sequence is CASSVGPITGELFF. The CDR3 DNA is TGTGCCAGCAGTGTCGGGCCGATAACCGGGGAGCTGTTTTTT.

Only a few counts were recorded for this clonotype. The V and J genes are TRBV12-2 and TRBJ2-1. TRBV12-2 is flagged as a pseudogene. The CDR3 extends over 17 amino acids. The CDR3 DNA is TGTGCAAGTCGCTTAGCGGCTAGCGGGAGAAACCACAATGAGCAGTTCTTC. As protein: CASRLAASGRNHNEQFF.